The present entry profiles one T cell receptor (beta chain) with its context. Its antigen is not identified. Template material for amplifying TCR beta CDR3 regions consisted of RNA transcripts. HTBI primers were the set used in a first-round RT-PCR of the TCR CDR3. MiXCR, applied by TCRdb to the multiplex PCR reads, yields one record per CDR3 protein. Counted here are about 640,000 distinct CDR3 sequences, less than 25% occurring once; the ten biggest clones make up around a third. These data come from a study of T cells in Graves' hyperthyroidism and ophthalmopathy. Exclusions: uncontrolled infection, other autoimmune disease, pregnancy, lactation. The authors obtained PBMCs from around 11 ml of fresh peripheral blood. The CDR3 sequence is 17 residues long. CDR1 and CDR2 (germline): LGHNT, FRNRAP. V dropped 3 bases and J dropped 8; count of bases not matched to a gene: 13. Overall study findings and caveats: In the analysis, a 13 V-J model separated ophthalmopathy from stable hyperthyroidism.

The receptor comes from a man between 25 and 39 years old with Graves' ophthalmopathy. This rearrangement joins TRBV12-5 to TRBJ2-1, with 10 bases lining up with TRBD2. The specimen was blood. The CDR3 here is CASGFPDLAGEVDEQFF. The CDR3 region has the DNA TGTGCTAGTGGTTTCCCTGACCTAGCGGGAGAGGTGGATGAGCAGTTCTTC.